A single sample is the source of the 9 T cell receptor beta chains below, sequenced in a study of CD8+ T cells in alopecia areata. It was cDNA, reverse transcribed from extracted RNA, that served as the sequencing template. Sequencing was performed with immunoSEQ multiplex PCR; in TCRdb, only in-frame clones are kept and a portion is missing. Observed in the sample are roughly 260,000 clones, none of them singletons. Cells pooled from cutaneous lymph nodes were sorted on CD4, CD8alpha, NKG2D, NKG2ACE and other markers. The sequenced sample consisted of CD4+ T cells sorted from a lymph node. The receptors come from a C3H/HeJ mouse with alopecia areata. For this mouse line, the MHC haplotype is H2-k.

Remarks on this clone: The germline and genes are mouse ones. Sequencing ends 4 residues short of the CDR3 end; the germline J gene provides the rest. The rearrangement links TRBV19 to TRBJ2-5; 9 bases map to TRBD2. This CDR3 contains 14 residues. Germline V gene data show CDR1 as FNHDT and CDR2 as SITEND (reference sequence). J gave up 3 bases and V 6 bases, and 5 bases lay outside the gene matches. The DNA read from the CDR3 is TGTGCCAGCACCTCGACTGGGGGTCAAGAC. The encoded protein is CASTSTGGQD. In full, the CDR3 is CASTSTGGQDTQYF.

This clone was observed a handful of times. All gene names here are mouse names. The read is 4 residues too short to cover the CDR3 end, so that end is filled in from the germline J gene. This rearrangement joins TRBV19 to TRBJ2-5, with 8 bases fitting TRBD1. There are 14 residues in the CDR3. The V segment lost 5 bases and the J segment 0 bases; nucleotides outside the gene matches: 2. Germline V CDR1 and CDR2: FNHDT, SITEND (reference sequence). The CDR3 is CASRRTGNQDTQYF. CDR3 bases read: TGTGCCAGCAGGCGGACAGGGAACCAAGAC. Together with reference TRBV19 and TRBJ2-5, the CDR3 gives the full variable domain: GGIITQTPKFLIGQEGQKLTLKCQQNFNHDTMYWYRQDSGKGLRLIYYSITENDLQKGDLSEGYDASREKKSSFSLTVTSAQKNEMAVFLCASRRTGNQDTQYFGPGTRLLVL.

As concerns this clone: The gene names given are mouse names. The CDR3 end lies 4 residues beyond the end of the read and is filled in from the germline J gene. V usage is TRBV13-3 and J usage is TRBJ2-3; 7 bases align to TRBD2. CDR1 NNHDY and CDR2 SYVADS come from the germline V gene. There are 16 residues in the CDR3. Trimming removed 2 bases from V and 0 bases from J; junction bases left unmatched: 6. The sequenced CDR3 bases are TGTGCCAGCAGTGAGAATTGGGGGGAAAGTGCAGAA. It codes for CASSENWGESAE. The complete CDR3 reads CASSENWGESAETLYF.

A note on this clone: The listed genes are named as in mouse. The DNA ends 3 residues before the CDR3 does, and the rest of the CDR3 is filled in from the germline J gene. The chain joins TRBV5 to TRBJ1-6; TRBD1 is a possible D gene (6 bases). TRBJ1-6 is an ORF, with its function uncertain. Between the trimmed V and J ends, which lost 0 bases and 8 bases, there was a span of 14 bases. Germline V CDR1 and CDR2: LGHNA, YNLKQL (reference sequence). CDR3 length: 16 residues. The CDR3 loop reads CASSQDQGWGDSPLYF. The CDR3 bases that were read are TGTGCCAGCAGCCAAGATCAGGGGTGGGGGGATTCGCCC.

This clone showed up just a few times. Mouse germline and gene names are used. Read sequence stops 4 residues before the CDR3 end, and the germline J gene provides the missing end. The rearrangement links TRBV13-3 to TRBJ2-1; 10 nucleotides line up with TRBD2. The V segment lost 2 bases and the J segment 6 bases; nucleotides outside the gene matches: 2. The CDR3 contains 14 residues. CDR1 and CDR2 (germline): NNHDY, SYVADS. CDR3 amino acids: CASSENWGGAEQFF. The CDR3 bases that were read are TGTGCCAGCAGTGAAAACTGGGGGGGTGCT.

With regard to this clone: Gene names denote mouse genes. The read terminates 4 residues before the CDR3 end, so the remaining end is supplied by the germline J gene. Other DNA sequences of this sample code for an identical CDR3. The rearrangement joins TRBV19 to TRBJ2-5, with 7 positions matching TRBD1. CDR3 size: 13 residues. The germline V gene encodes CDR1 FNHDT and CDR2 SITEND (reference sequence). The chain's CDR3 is CASSNRGRDTQYF. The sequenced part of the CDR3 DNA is TGTGCCAGCAGTAACAGGGGACGGGAC.

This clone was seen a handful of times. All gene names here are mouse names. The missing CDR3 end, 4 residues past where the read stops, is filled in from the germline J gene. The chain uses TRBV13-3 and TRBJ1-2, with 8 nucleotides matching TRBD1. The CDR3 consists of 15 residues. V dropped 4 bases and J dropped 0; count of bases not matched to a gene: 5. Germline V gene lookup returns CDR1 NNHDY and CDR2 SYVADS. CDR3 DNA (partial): TGTGCCAGCAGTCTTCGGACAGGGACAAACTCC. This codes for CASSLRTGTNS. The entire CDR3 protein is CASSLRTGTNSDYTF.

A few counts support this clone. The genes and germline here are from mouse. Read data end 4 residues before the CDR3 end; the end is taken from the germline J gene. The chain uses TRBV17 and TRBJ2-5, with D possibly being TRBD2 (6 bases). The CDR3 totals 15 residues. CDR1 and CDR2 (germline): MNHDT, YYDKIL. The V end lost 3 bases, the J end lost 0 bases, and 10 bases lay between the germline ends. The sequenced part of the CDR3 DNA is TGTGCTAGCAGTAGGCAGGGACTTAACCAAGAC. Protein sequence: CASSRQGLNQD. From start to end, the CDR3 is CASSRQGLNQDTQYF. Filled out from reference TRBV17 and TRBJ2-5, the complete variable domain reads DTTVKQNPRYKLARVGKPVNLICSQTMNHDTMYWYQKKPNQAPKLLLFYYDKILNREADTFEKFQSSRPNNSFCSLYIGSAGLEYSAMYLCASSRQGLNQDTQYFGPGTRLLVL.

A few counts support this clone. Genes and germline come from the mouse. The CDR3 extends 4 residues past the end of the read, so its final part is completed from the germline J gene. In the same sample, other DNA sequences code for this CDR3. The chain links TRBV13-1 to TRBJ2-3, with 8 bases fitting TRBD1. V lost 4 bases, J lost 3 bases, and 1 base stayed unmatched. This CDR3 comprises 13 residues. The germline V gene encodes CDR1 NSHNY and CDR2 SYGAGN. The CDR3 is CASSRQGAETLYF. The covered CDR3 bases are TGTGCCAGCAGTCGACAGGGGGCAGAA.